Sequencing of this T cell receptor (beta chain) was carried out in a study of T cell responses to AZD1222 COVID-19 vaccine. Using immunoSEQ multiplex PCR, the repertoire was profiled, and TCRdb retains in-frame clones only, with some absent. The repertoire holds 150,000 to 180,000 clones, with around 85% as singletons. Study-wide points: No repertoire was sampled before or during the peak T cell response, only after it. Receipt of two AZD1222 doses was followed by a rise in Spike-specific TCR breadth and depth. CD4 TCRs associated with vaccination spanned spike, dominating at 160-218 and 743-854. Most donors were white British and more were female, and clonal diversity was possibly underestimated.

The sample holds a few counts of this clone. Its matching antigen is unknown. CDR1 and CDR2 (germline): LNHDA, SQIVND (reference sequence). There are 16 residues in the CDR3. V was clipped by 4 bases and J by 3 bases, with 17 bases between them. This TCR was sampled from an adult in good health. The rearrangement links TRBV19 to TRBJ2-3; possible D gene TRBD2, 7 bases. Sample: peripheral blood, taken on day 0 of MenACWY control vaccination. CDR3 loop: CASSTRGGAATDTQYF. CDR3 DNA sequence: TGTGCCAGTAGTACGAGAGGGGGGGCGGCAACAGATACGCAGTATTTT.